This is a list of T cell receptor beta chains from one sample in a study of blood T cell repertoires in COVID-19. The data were produced by immunoSEQ multiplex PCR, yet TCRdb's version contains in-frame clones alone and is incomplete. The table shows hundreds of thousands of clones, with approximately 80% occurring only once. The specimen sequenced was peripheral blood. The receptors stem from a woman older than 75 with active or convalescent COVID-19. CDR3s include the opening cysteine and the closing phenylalanine or tryptophan. A D gene is named only where the DNA matches it firmly. Where a row states a size, it is once, few, many or the class of an expanded clone; other rows omit it.

d_gene,abundance,v_gene,j_gene,CDR3nt,CDR3aa
NA,NA,TRBV24-1,TRBJ2-3,TGTGCCACCAGTGATGGTGCGAGCACAGATACGCAGTATTTT,CATSDGASTDTQYF
NA,NA,TRBV9,TRBJ2-2,TGTGCCAGCAGCGTAGCGGAGGTCGCCGGGGAGCTGTTTTTT,CASSVAEVAGELFF
NA,NA,TRBV3-1/TRBV3-2,TRBJ1-2,TGTGCCAGCAGCCTGGCAGGGAACTATGGCTACACCTTC,CASSLAGNYGYTF
TRBD2,NA,TRBV5-1,TRBJ2-2,TGCGCCAGCAGCTGGAGGACTAGCGGGAGGAACGGGGAGCTGTTTTTT,CASSWRTSGRNGELFF
NA,NA,TRBV5-1,TRBJ1-5,TGCGCCAGCAGCTCCACAGGTAATCAGCCCCAGCATTTT,CASSSTGNQPQHF
TRBD2,NA,TRBV7-7,TRBJ2-3,TGTGCTAGCAGCGCAAAACTAGCGGGGAACACAGATACGCAGTATTTT,CASSAKLAGNTDTQYF
TRBD2,NA,TRBV5-4,TRBJ2-1,TGTGCCACTTCGGGACTAGCGGGGTCCAATGAGCAGTTCTTC,CATSGLAGSNEQFF
TRBD1,NA,TRBV19,TRBJ2-5,TGTGCCAGTAGTATAGCTGGCAGGGGGGAGACCCAGTACTTC,CASSIAGRGETQYF
NA,once,TRBV24-1,TRBJ2-2,TGTGCCACCAGTGAATCGCTATCGAACACCGGGGAGCTGTTTTTT,CATSESLSNTGELFF
NA,few,TRBV3-1/TRBV3-2,TRBJ1-2,TGTGCCAGCAGCCAAGGTAATATAGTAAGGCCCCGAGGCCTCTATGGCTACACCTTC,CASSQGNIVRPRGLYGYTF
TRBD1,NA,TRBV28,TRBJ2-7,TGTGCCAGCAGTTCAACGGGACAGGGGCCCTACGAGCAGTACTTC,CASSSTGQGPYEQYF
NA,NA,TRBV27,TRBJ2-1,TGTGCCAGCAACCAAGCGGACGCGGTAGTCAATGAGCAGTTCTTC,CASNQADAVVNEQFF
NA,NA,TRBV6-5,TRBJ1-1,TGTGCCAGCAGTCGACAGGTATTTAACACTGAAGCTTTCTTT,CASSRQVFNTEAFF
TRBD1,NA,TRBV30,TRBJ1-4,TGTGCCTGGAGTGTAGGGGACAGCAATGAAAAACTGTTTTTT,CAWSVGDSNEKLFF
NA,NA,TRBV5-4,TRBJ1-2,TGTGCCAGCAGCTTCGGAGTTCGCTATGGCTACACCTTC,CASSFGVRYGYTF
NA,NA,TRBV9,TRBJ2-3,TGTGCCAGCAGCGCCGACAGGTTCACAGATACGCAGTATTTT,CASSADRFTDTQYF
NA,NA,TRBV7-9,TRBJ1-1,TGTGCCAGCAGCCCACAGGGGAACACTGAAGCTTTCTTT,CASSPQGNTEAFF
NA,NA,TRBV7-9,TRBJ1-4,TGTGCCAGCAGCTTAGGGGCTGCAACTAATGAAAAACTGTTTTTT,CASSLGAATNEKLFF
TRBD2,NA,TRBV7-2,TRBJ2-3,TGTGCCAGCAGCAGAGGACTAGCGGGGGTTACAGATACGCAGTATTTT,CASSRGLAGVTDTQYF
NA,NA,TRBV5-5,TRBJ1-4,TGTGCCAGCAGCTTGGCGTGGGGAGGCGAAAAACTGTTTTTT,CASSLAWGGEKLFF
TRBD2,NA,TRBV28,TRBJ2-7,TGTGCCAGCAGGACTATGGGTGGACTAGCGGAAACCTACGAGCAGTACTTC,CASRTMGGLAETYEQYF